Following are 2 T cell receptor beta chains from one sample sequenced in a study of cytomegalovirus exposure and HLA in healthy donors. In the PCR, 60 Vbeta and 13 Jbeta primers were used. Some clones are missing from TCRdb's copy, which holds only in-frame ones; the method was immunoSEQ multiplex PCR. The sample's table shows 100,000 or so clones. The material sequenced was PBMCs. The receptors originated from a woman between 25 and 40 years old in good health and CMV-seronegative.

The chain employs TRBV13 and TRBJ2-4; 10 positions match TRBD2. Germline V gives CDR1 PRHDT, CDR2 FYEKMQ (reference sequence). The CDR3 loop spans 14 amino acids. The J segment lost 7 bases and the V segment lost 3 bases, leaving 3 bases of the junction unmatched. The DNA of the CDR3 is TGTGCCAGCAGCTTCCAGACTAGCGGGAACATTCAGTACTTC. This sequence encodes CASSFQTSGNIQYF.

This chain joins TRBV28 and TRBJ1-1, with 8 bases fitting TRBD1. After removal of 10 bases from V and 4 bases from J, the junction contained 8 bases not matched to a gene. The CDR3 runs to 13 residues. Per the germline V gene, CDR1 is MDHEN and CDR2 is SYDVKM. The CDR3 protein is CATDLQGGTEAFF. CDR3 nucleotides: TGTGCCACCGACCTACAGGGGGGCACTGAAGCTTTCTTT.